These 18 T cell receptor beta chains share one sample of origin, sequenced in a study of vaccination and CD4 T cells after COVID-19. The study sequenced cultured CD4+ T cell DNA using the Oncomine TCR Beta short-read assay. Each CDR3 protein gets one entry after TCRdb re-called the PCR reads with MiXCR. The data contain about 13,000 distinct CDR3 sequences, 43% of them singletons. The antigens these receptors bind are not known. Treatment described: approximately nine-day PBMC culture with coronavirus spike peptide pools or control peptides (ViraFEST assay). The material sequenced was CD4+ T cells from blood, cultured in vitro. The receptors were sampled from a human donor who had recovered from COVID-19.

CDR3: CASSLVYGRGGGMNTEAFF. CDR3 bases: TGTGCCAGCAGCTTAGTATACGGCAGGGGAGGAGGGATGAACACTGAAGCTTTCTTT. The chain couples TRBV7-9 to TRBJ1-1; possibly TRBD1 for D (6 bases). Trimming took off 1 base at V and 0 bases at J, with 21 bases between the two ends. The CDR3 runs 19 residues. Germline V gene lookup returns CDR1 SEHNR and CDR2 FQNEAQ (reference sequence). Together with reference TRBV7-9 and TRBJ1-1, the CDR3 gives the full variable domain: DTGVSQNPRHKITKRGQNVTFRCDPISEHNRLYWYRQTLGQGPEFLTYFQNEAQLEKSRLLSDRFSAERPKGSFSTLEIQRTEQGDSAMYLCASSLVYGRGGGMNTEAFFGQGTRLTVV.

This chain uses TRBV18 with TRBJ2-1, with 7 positions matching TRBD1. The ends lost 5 bases at V and 4 bases at J; junction bases unmatched: 17. Germline CDR1 and CDR2: KGHSH and LQKENI. This CDR3 spans 18 amino acids. DNA of the CDR3: TGTGCCAGCTCATCCATGACCAAAGGGACAGCGGCTTACAATGAGCAGTTCTTC. It codes for CASSSMTKGTAAYNEQFF.

The gene calls are TRBV20-1 and TRBJ1-1; 7 nucleotides agree with TRBD1. V was pared by 8 bases and J by 0 bases, with 3 bases of the junction left unmatched. In germline, CDR1 is DFQATT, CDR2 SNEGSKA (reference sequence). The CDR3 sequence is 12 residues long. In DNA, the CDR3 is TGCAGTTGTGACAGGGTGAACACTGAAGCTTTCTTT. Translating gives CSCDRVNTEAFF.

The chain employs TRBV19 and TRBJ1-2; no reliable D call. There are 15 residues in the CDR3. With 2 bases removed from V and 3 bases from J, the gap between germline ends came to 13 bases. The germline V gene encodes CDR1 LNHDA and CDR2 SQIVND (reference sequence). CDR3 coding DNA: TGTGCCAGTAGTATATCAGGCCAGTACCACTATGGCTACACCTTC. It is translated as CASSISGQYHYGYTF.

This rearrangement joins TRBV6-1 to TRBJ1-1, with TRBD1 matching over 8 bases. The germline gives CDR1 MNHNS, CDR2 SASEGT. V was clipped by 8 bases and J by 4 bases; unmatched bases: 3. The CDR3 consists of 12 residues. The CDR3 nucleotides are TGTGCCAGCTGGGGGACAGGCACTGAAGCTTTCTTT. Amino acids: CASWGTGTEAFF.

This clonotype was observed a handful of times. V is TRBV27 and J is TRBJ2-3; tentatively, D is TRBD1 (5 bases). The CDR3 sequence is 15 residues long. CDR1 and CDR2 (germline): MNHEY, SMNVEV (reference sequence). Trimming cost V 8 bases and J 2 bases, with 17 bases left between them. For the CDR3, the DNA is TGTGCCAGCCCCCTTGACAGAAGTATCACAGATACGCAGTATTTT. Translating gives CASPLDRSITDTQYF.

This chain links TRBV7-9 with TRBJ2-3; either TRBD1 or TRBD2 may fit D (5 bases each). Germline V gives CDR1 SEHNR, CDR2 FQNEAQ (reference sequence). Trimming pared 5 bases from V and 0 bases from J, leaving 18 bases between. The CDR3 loop spans 17 amino acids. For the CDR3, the DNA is TGTGCCAGCAGCCCTACCCCGGGACGGCCTAGCACAGATACGCAGTATTTT. Translation gives CASSPTPGRPSTDTQYF.

The chain links TRBV20-1 to TRBJ2-1, with 14 bases aligning to TRBD2. With V trimmed by 3 bases and J by 4 bases, 8 bases remained unmatched. The CDR3 runs to 17 residues. Germline lookup yields CDR1 DFQATT and CDR2 SNEGSKA (reference sequence). CDR3 region: CSARGLAGALGYNEQFF. In DNA, the CDR3 is TGCAGTGCTAGGGGACTAGCGGGGGCCCTCGGATACAATGAGCAGTTCTTC.

This clonotype was recorded a few times. V and J are TRBV20-1 and TRBJ2-3; TRBD2 matches at 12 bases. The J segment lost 3 bases and the V segment lost 4 bases, leaving 5 bases of the junction unmatched. The germline V gene has CDR1 DFQATT and CDR2 SNEGSKA (reference sequence). The CDR3 is made up of 15 amino acids. The CDR3 protein is CSAIYLAGGTDTQYF. DNA of the CDR3: TGCAGTGCTATATATCTAGCGGGGGGGACAGATACGCAGTATTTT.

This clonotype was seen only a few times. This rearrangement joins TRBV11-2 to TRBJ1-2; 7 positions match TRBD1. This CDR3 has 13 amino acids. After removal of 4 bases from V and 14 bases from J, the junction contained 13 bases not matched to a gene. Germline V gives CDR1 SGHAT, CDR2 FQNNGV. The CDR3 loop is CASSYGRDRIRTF. The CDR3 DNA sequence: TGTGCCAGCAGCTATGGCCGGGACAGAATTCGGACCTTC.

This CDR3 is CASTPGGGPNQPQHF. CDR3 in DNA: TGTGCCAGTACCCCCGGAGGGGGCCCCAATCAGCCCCAGCATTTT. V usage is TRBV19 and J usage is TRBJ1-5, with TRBD1 matching 7 bases. This CDR3 contains 15 residues. J lost 3 bases, V lost 7 bases, and 9 bases had no gene match. CDR1 and CDR2 from the germline V gene are LNHDA and SQIVND (reference sequence).

Only a few counts were recorded for this clonotype. The chain combines TRBV30 with TRBJ1-2, with D maybe TRBD1 (6 bases). This CDR3 contains 16 residues. V was cut by 1 base and J by 0 bases, with 15 bases left in between. Germline-derived CDR1 and CDR2 are GTSNPN and SVGIG (reference sequence). The CDR3 coding sequence is TGTGCCTGGAGTGCCCGGACAGCCCTGACTAACTATGGCTACACCTTC. It encodes CAWSARTALTNYGYTF.

The rearrangement joins TRBV7-9 to TRBJ1-5; 8 bases are shared with TRBD1. Germline CDR1 reads SEHNR; CDR2 reads FQNEAQ (reference sequence). The CDR3 runs to 18 residues. Trimming removed 5 bases from V and 0 bases from J; junction bases left unmatched: 12. The CDR3 here is CASSRDGTGINSNQPQHF. Here the CDR3 DNA reads TGTGCCAGCAGCCGCGACGGGACAGGTATCAATAGCAATCAGCCCCAGCATTTT.

This chain joins TRBV19 and TRBJ2-1; the D gene is possibly TRBD2 (7 bases). V was cut by 11 bases and J by 3 bases, with 17 bases left in between. The length of the CDR3 is 14 residues. Germline-derived CDR1 and CDR2 are LNHDA and SQIVND (reference sequence). CDR3 coding DNA: TGTGCCTGCCGGGGGGCGGGGAGCTACAATGAGCAGTTCTTC. Translated, it gives CACRGAGSYNEQFF.

This clonotype was counted a few times. The chain combines TRBV20-1 with TRBJ1-5; D ambiguous. The CDR3 covers 14 residues. Germline V gene sequence: CDR1 DFQATT, CDR2 SNEGSKA (reference sequence). Deletions cut 5 bases from V and 3 bases from J, with 14 bases between. CDR3 amino acids: CSAALGPLNQPQHF. The CDR3 coding sequence is TGCAGTGCTGCCCTCGGGCCCCTCAATCAGCCCCAGCATTTT.

V is TRBV19 and J is TRBJ2-7; 8 bases fit TRBD2. With V trimmed by 5 bases and J by 3 bases, 12 bases remained unmatched. Germline V gene lookup returns CDR1 LNHDA and CDR2 SQIVND (reference sequence). This CDR3 has 16 amino acids. CDR3 region: CASSPGAGGGFYEQYF. CDR3 nucleotides: TGTGCCAGTAGTCCTGGGGCGGGGGGTGGTTTCTACGAGCAGTACTTC.

The chain combines TRBV7-8 with TRBJ1-6, with TRBD1 matching 9 bases. V trimming: 3 bases; J trimming: 7 bases; junction bases outside the gene matches: 7. This CDR3 spans 16 amino acids. CDR1 and CDR2 (germline): SGHVS, FQNEAQ. The CDR3 loop reads CASSFLPGQGNSPLHF. CDR3 in DNA: TGTGCCAGCAGCTTCCTACCGGGACAGGGAAATTCACCCCTCCACTTT.

The rearrangement joins TRBV14 to TRBJ1-3; the match to TRBD1 covers 7 bases. V shed 4 bases and J 4 bases; nucleotides not matched to a gene: 4. The length of the CDR3 is 14 residues. Germline V lookup: CDR1 SGHDN, CDR2 FVKESK. This CDR3 is CASSPRQGGNTIYF. In DNA, the CDR3 is TGTGCCAGCAGCCCGCGACAGGGAGGAAACACCATATATTTT.